The T cell receptor beta chain under discussion was sequenced for a study of spatial heterogeneity in lung cancer. About the study: The donors comprised about 70 untreated early-stage non-small cell lung cancer patients. Study results and limitations: Circulating ubiquitous expanded tumor TCRs were observed more frequently at resection than at follow-up.

There are 12 residues in the CDR3. V was pared by 7 bases and J by 1 base, with 10 bases between. The germline V gene encodes CDR1 SQVTM and CDR2 ANQGSEA. The table lists this clonotype with many counts. Its cognate antigen is unknown. As to time point: blood at routine non-recurrence follow-up after resection. Whole RNA was taken from tumor, nontumor lung or frozen PBMC; it was then sequenced unsorted. Each TCR cDNA molecule carried a unique molecular identifier. MiXCR was run by TCRdb on the 5' RACE reads, yielding one entry per CDR3 protein. The data show fewer than 150,000 distinct CDR3 sequences, about 10% seen once.

Here the sequenced sample was PBMCs, taken at follow-up. The V call is TRBV29-1, the J call TRBJ1-1; D is uncertain. The clonotype comes from a female donor with early-stage non-small cell lung cancer. DNA of the CDR3: TGCAGCGCTCAATTCACGAACACTGAAGCTTTCTTT. It is translated as CSAQFTNTEAFF.